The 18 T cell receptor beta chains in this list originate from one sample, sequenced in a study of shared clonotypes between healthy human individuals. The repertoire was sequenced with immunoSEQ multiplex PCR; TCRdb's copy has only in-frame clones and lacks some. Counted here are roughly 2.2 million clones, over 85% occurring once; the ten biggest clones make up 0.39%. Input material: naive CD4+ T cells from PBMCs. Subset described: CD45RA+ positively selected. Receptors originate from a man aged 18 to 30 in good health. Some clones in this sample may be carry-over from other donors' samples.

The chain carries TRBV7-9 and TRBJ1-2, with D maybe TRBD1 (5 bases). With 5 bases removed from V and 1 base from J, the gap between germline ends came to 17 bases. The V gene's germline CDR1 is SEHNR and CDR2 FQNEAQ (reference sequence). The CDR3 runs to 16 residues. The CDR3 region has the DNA TGTGCCAGCAGCCCACCCGGGGCGGAAAGTAACTATGGCTACACCTTC. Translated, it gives CASSPPGAESNYGYTF.

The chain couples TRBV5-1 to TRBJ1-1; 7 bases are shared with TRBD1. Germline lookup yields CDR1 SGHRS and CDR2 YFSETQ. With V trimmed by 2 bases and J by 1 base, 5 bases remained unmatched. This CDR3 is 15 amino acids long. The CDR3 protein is CASSFRGTENTEAFF. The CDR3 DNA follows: TGCGCCAGCAGCTTTCGCGGGACAGAGAACACTGAAGCTTTCTTT. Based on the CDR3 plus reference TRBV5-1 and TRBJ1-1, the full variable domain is KAGVTQTPRYLIKTRGQQVTLSCSPISGHRSVSWYQQTPGQGLQFLFEYFSETQRNKGNFPGRFSGRQFSNSRSEMNVSTLELGDSALYLCASSFRGTENTEAFFGQGTRLTVV.

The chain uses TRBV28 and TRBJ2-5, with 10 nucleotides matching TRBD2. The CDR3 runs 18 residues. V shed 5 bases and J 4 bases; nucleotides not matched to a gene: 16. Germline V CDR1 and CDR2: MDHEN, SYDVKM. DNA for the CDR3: TGTGCCAGCAGTCCCCCCGCCGGGACTAGCGATTTTCGAGAGACCCAGTACTTC. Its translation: CASSPPAGTSDFRETQYF.

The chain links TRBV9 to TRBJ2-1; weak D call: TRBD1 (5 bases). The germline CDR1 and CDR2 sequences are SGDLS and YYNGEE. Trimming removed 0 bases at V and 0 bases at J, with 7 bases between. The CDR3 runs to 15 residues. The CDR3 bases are TGTGCCAGCAGCGTAGGACAGTTCTCCTACAATGAGCAGTTCTTC. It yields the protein CASSVGQFSYNEQFF.

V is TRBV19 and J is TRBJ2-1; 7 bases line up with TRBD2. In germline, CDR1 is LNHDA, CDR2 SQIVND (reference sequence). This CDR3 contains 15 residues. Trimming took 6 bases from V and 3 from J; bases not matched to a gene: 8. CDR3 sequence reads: CASRPSGDRYNEQFF. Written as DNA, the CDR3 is TGTGCCAGTAGGCCAAGCGGGGATCGCTACAATGAGCAGTTCTTC.

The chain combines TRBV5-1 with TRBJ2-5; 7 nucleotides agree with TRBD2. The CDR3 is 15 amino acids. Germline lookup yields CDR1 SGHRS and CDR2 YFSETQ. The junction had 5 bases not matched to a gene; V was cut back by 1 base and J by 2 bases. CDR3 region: CASSLLAAEQETQYF. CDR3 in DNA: TGCGCCAGCAGCTTGCTAGCGGCAGAACAAGAGACCCAGTACTTC.

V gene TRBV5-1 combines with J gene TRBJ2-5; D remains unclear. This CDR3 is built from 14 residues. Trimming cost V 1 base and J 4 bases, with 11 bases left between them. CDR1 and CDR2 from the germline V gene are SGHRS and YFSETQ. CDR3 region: CASSLNVAGETQYF. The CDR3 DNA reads TGCGCCAGCAGCTTGAATGTGGCAGGAGAGACCCAGTACTTC.

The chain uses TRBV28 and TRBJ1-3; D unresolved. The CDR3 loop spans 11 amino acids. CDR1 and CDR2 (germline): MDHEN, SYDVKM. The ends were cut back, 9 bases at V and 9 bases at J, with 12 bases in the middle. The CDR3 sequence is CARKGRSTIYF. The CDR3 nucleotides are TGTGCCAGAAAAGGACGGAGCACCATATATTTT. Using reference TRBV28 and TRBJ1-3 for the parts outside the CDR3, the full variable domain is DVKVTQSSRYLVKRTGEKVFLECVQDMDHENMFWYRQDPGLGLRLIYFSYDVKMKEKGDIPEGYSVSREKKERFSLILESASTNQTSMYLCARKGRSTIYFGEGSWLTVV.

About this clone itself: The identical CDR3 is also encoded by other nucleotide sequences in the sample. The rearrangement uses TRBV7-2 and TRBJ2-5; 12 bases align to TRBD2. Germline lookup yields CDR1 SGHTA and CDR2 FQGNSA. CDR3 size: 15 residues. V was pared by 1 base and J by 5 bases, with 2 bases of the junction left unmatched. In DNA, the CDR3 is TGTGCCAGCAGCTTAGGACTAGCGGGAGTTGAGACCCAGTACTTC. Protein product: CASSLGLAGVETQYF.

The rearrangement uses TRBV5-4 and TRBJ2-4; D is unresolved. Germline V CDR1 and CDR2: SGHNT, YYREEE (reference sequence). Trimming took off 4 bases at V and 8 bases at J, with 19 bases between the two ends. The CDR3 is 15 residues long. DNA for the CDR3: TGTGCCAGCAGCCCAGGCGGTCTAACTGAGGACATTCAGTACTTC. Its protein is CASSPGGLTEDIQYF. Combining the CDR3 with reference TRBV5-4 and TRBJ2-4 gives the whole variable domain ETGVTQSPTHLIKTRGQQVTLRCSSQSGHNTVSWYQQALGQGPQFIFQYYREEENGRGNFPPRFSGLQFPNYSSELNVNALELDDSALYLCASSPGGLTEDIQYFGAGTRLSVL.

CDR3 in DNA: TGTGCCACCCGTAGCTCTGGCTCTGGAAACACCATATATTTT. Its protein product is CATRSSGSGNTIYF. V gene TRBV15 combines with J gene TRBJ1-3; D is undetermined. The germline V gene has CDR1 LNHNV and CDR2 YYDKDF (reference sequence). Trimming stripped 8 bases from V and 0 bases from J, with 11 bases between. CDR3 length: 14 residues. The whole variable domain, filled in from reference TRBV15 and TRBJ1-3, reads DAMVIQNPRYQVTQFGKPVTLSCSQTLNHNVMYWYQQKSSQAPKLLFHYYDKDFNNEADTPDNFQSRRPNTSFCFLDIRSPGLGDTAMYLCATRSSGSGNTIYFGEGSWLTVV.

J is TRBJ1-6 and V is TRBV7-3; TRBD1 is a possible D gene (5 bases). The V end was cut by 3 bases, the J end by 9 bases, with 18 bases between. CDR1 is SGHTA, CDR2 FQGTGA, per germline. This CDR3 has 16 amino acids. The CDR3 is CASSLHGTARGSPLHF. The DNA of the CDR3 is TGTGCCAGCAGCTTGCACGGGACGGCCCGGGGTTCACCCCTCCACTTT.

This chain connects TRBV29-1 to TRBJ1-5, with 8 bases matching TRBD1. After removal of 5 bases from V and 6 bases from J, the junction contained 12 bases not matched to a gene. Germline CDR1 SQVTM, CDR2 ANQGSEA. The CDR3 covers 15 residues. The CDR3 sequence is CSVLDRGVLGQPQHF. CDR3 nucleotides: TGCAGCGTTTTAGACAGGGGCGTTTTAGGTCAGCCCCAGCATTTT.

CDR3 DNA sequence: TGTGCCAGCAGCTTCCGGGGGACAGGGGGACATACGCAGTATTTT. Amino acids: CASSFRGTGGHTQYF. The V gene is TRBV5-8, the J gene TRBJ2-3; 11 positions match TRBD1. The CDR3 extends over 15 amino acids. J was trimmed by 7 bases and V by 2 bases; bases with no gene match: 6. Germline V gives CDR1 SGHTS, CDR2 YDEGEE.

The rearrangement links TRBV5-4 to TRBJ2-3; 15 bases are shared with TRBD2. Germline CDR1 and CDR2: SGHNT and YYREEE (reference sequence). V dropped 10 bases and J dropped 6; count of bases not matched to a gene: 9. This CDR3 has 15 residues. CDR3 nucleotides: TGTGCCTGGACAGGGGGACTAGCGGGAGGTGATACGCAGTATTTT. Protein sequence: CAWTGGLAGGDTQYF.

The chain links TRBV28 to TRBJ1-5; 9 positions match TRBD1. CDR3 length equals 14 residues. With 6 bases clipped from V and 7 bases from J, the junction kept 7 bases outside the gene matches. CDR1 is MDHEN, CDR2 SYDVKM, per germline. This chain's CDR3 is CASRPGQGVQPQHF. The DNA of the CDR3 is TGTGCCAGCAGACCGGGACAGGGAGTCCAGCCCCAGCATTTT.

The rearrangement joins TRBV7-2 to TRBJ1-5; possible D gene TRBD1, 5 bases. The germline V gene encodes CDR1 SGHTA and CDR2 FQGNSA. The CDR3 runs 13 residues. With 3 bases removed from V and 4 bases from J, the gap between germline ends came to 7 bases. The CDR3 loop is CASSFRVNQPQHF. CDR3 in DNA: TGTGCCAGCAGCTTCAGGGTAAATCAGCCCCAGCATTTT.

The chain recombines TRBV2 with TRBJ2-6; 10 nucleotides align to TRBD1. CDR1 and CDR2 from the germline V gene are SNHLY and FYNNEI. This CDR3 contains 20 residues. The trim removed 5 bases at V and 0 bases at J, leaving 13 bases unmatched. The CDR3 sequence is CASSLPMGTGANSGANVLTF. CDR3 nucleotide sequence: TGTGCCAGCAGTCTCCCGATGGGGACAGGGGCTAACTCTGGGGCCAACGTCCTGACTTTC. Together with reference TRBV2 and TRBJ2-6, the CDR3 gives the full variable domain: EPEVTQTPSHQVTQMGQEVILRCVPISNHLYFYWYRQILGQKVEFLVSFYNNEISEKSEIFDDQFSVERPDGSNFTLKIRSTKLEDSAMYFCASSLPMGTGANSGANVLTFGAGSRLTVL.